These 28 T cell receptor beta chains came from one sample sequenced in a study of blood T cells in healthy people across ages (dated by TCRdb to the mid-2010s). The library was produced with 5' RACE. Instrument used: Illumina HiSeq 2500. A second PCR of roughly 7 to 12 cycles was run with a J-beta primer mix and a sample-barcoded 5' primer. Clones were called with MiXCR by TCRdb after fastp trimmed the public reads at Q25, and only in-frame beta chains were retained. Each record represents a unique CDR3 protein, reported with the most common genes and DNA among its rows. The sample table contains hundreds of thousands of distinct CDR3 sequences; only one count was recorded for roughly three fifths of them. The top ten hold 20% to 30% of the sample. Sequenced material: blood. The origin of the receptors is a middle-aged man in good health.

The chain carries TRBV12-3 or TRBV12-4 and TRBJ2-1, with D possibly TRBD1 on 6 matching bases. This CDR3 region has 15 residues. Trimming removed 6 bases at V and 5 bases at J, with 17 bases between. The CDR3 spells CASRTSRGFDNEQFF. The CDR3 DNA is TGTGCCAGCAGAACTTCGAGGGGGTTCGACAATGAGCAGTTCTTC.

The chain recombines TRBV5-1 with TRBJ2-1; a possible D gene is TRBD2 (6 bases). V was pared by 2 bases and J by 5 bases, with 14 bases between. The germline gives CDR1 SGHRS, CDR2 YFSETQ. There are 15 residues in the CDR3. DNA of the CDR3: TGCGCCAGCAGCTTCGGGACTCTGAGAAACAATGAGCAGTTCTTC. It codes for CASSFGTLRNNEQFF.

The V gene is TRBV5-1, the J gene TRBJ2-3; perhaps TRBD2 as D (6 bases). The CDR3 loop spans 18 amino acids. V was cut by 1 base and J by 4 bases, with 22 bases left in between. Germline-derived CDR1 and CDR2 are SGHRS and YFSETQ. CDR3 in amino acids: CASSLSPIADKHPDTQYF. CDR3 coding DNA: TGCGCCAGCAGCTTGTCCCCCATAGCGGATAAGCACCCAGATACGCAGTATTTT. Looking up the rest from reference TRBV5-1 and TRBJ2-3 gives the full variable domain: KAGVTQTPRYLIKTRGQQVTLSCSPISGHRSVSWYQQTPGQGLQFLFEYFSETQRNKGNFPGRFSGRQFSNSRSEMNVSTLELGDSALYLCASSLSPIADKHPDTQYFGPGTRLTVL.

DNA for the CDR3: TGTGCCAGCTCACCACCGATGGTAGCGGTAAGCTCCTACAATGAGCAGTTCTTC. Its protein product is CASSPPMVAVSSYNEQFF. This sequence joins TRBV18 and TRBJ2-1; possibly TRBD2 for D (6 bases). This CDR3 spans 18 amino acids. V was cut by 0 bases and J by 0 bases, with 15 bases left in between. From germline, CDR1 is KGHSH and CDR2 LQKENI.

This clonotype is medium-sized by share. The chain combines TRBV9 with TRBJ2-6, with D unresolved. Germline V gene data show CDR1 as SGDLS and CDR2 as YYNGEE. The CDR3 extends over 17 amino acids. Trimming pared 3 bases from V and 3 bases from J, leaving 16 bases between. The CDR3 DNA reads TGTGCCAGCAGCGGGCCTTTGCGGCCGGATGGGGCCAACGTCCTGACTTTC. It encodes CASSGPLRPDGANVLTF. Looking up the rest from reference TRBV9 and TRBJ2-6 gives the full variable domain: DSGVTQTPKHLITATGQRVTLRCSPRSGDLSVYWYQQSLDQGLQFLIQYYNGEERAKGNILERFSAQQFPDLHSELNLSSLELGDSALYFCASSGPLRPDGANVLTFGAGSRLTVL.

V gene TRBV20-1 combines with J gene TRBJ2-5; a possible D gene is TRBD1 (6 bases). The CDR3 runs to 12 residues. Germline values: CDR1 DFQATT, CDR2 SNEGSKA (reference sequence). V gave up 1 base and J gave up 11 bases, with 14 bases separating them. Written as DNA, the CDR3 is TGCAGTGCTAGAGTAGGGGGTTTTCAGCAGTACTTC. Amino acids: CSARVGGFQQYF.

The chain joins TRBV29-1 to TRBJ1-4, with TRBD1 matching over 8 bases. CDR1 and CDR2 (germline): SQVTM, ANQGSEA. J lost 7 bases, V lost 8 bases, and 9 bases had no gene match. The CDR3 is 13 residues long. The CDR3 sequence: CSYRGGNGEKLFF. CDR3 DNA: TGCAGCTACAGGGGGGGGAACGGTGAAAAACTGTTTTTT.

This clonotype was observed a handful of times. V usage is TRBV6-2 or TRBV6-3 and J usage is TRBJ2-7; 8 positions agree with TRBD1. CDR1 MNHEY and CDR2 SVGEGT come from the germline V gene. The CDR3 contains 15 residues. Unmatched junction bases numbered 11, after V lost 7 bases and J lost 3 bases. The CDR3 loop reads CASILQQGVSYEQYF. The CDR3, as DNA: TGTGCCAGCATCCTTCAACAGGGGGTCAGCTACGAGCAGTACTTC.

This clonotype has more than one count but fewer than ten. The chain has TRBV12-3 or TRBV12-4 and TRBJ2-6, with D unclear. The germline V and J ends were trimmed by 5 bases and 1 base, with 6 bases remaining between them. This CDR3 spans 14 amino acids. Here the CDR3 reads CASSGWSGANVLTF. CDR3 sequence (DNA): TGTGCCAGCAGTGGGTGGTCTGGGGCCAACGTCCTGACTTTC.

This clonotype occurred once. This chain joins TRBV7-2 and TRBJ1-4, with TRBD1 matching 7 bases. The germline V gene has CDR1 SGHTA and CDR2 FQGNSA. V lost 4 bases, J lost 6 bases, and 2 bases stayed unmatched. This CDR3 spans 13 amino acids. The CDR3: CASSSGQYEKLFF. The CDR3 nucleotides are TGTGCCAGCAGCTCGGGACAGTATGAAAAACTGTTTTTT.

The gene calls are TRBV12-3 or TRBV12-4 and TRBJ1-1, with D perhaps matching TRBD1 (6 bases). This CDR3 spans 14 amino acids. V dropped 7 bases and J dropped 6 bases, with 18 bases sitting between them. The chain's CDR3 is CASTDSIYRAEAFF. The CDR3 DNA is TGTGCCAGCACCGATTCGATTTACAGGGCTGAAGCTTTCTTT.

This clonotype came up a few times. The CDR3 is CASSLVPDSGANVLTF. The CDR3, as DNA: TGTGCCAGCAGCTTAGTACCGGACTCTGGGGCCAACGTCCTGACTTTC. The rearrangement links TRBV7-2 to TRBJ2-6; D is undetermined. The CDR3 totals 16 residues. Per germline, CDR1 SGHTA and CDR2 FQGNSA. Trimming took off 1 base at V and 0 bases at J, with 7 bases between the two ends.

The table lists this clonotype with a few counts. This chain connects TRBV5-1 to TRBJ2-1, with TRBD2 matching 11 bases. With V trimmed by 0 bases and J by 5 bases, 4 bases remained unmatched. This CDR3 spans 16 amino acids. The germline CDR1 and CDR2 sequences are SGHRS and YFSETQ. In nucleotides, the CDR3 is TGCGCCAGCAGCTTGGAGACACTAGCGGGAGACAATGAGCAGTTCTTC. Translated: CASSLETLAGDNEQFF.

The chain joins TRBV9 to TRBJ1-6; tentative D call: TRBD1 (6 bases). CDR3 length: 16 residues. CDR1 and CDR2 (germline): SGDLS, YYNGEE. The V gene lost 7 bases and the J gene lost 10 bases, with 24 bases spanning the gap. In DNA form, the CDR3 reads TGTGCCAGCGCAAACGATGGGGGACAACATGGCTCACCCCTCCACTTT. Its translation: CASANDGGQHGSPLHF.

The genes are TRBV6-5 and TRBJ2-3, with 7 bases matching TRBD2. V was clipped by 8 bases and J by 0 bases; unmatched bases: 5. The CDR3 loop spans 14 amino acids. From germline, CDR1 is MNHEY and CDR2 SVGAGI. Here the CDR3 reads CASGAGDSTDTQYF. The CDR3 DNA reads TGTGCCAGCGGGGCGGGGGATAGCACAGATACGCAGTATTTT.

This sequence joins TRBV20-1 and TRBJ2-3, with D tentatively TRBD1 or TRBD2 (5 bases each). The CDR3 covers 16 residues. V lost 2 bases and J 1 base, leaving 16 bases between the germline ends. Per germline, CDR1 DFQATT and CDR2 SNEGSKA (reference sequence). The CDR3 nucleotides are TGCAGTGCTAGACTATGGGGGAACCGGCGCACAGATACGCAGTATTTT. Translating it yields CSARLWGNRRTDTQYF.

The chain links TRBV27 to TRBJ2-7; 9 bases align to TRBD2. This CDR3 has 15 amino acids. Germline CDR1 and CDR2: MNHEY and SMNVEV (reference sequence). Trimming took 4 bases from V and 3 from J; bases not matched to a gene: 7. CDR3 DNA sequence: TGTGCCAGCAGTTCCGCGACTAGCGGCTACTACGAGCAGTACTTC. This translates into CASSSATSGYYEQYF.

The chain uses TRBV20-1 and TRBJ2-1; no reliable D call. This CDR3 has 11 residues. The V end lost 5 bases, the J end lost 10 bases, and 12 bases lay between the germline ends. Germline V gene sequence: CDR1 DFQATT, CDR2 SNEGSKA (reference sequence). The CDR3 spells CSAQTPREQFF. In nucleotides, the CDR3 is TGCAGTGCTCAGACCCCGAGGGAGCAGTTCTTC.

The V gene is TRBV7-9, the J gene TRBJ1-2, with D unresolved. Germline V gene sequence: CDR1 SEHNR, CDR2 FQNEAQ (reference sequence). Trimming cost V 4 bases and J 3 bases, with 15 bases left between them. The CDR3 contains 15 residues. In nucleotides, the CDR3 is TGTGCCAGCAGCTCCCCGGGAAAGATACACTATGGCTACACCTTC. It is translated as CASSSPGKIHYGYTF.

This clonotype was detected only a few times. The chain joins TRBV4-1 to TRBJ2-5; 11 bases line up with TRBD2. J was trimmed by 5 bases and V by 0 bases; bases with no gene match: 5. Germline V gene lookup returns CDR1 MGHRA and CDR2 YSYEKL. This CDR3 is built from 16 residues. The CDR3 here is CASSQDLLAGGETQYF. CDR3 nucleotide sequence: TGCGCCAGCAGCCAAGATTTGCTAGCGGGGGGTGAGACCCAGTACTTC.

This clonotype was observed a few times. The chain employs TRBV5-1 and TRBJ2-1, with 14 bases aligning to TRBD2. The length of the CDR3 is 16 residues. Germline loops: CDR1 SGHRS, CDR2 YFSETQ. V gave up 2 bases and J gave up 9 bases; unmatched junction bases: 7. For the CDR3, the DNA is TGCGCCAGCAGCTTAGAGGGACTAGCGGGAGTGCGTGAGCAGTTCTTC. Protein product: CASSLEGLAGVREQFF.

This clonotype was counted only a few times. CDR3 sequence reads: CASSFRGRSYEQYF. CDR3 DNA: TGTGCCAGCAGTTTCAGGGGACGATCCTACGAGCAGTACTTC. The chain couples TRBV28 to TRBJ2-7, with a possible D match to TRBD1 (6 bases). CDR3 size: 14 residues. Germline values: CDR1 MDHEN, CDR2 SYDVKM. The ends were cut back, 3 bases at V and 1 base at J, with 10 bases in the middle.

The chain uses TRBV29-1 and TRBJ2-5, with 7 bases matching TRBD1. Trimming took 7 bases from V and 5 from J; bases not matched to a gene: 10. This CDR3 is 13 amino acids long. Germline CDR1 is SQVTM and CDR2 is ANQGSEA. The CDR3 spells CSADRGTEETQYF. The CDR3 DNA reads TGCAGCGCCGATAGAGGGACAGAGGAGACCCAGTACTTC. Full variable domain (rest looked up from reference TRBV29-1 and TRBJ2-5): SAVISQKPSRDICQRGTSLTIQCQVDSQVTMMFWYRQQPGQSLTLIATANQGSEATYESGFVIDKFPISRPNLTFSTLTVSNMSPEDSSIYLCSADRGTEETQYFGPGTRLLVL.

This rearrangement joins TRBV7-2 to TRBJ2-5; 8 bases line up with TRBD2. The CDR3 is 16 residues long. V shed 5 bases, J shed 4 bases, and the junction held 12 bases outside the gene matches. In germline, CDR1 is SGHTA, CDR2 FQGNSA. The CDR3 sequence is CASSPSGGPSRETQYF. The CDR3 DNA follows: TGTGCCAGCAGCCCAAGCGGGGGCCCGTCGCGAGAGACCCAGTACTTC.

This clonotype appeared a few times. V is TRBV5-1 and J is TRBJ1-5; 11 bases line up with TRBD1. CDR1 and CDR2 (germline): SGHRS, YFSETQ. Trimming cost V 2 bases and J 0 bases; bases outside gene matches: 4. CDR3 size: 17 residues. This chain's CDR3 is CASSFGTGGYSNQPQHF. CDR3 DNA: TGCGCCAGCAGCTTCGGGACAGGGGGTTATAGCAATCAGCCCCAGCATTTT.

The CDR3: CASRDGGRINEQYF. DNA for the CDR3: TGCGCCAGCAGGGATGGGGGGAGGATCAACGAGCAGTACTTC. The chain combines TRBV10-2 with TRBJ2-7; TRBD2 is a possible D gene (6 bases). This CDR3 has 14 amino acids. Trimming took off 6 bases at V and 5 bases at J, with 17 bases between the two ends. The germline CDR1 and CDR2 sequences are WSHSY and SAAADI.

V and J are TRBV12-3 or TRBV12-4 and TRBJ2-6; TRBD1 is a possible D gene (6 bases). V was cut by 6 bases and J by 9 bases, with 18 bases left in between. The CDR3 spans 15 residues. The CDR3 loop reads CASSPTGLRSNVLTF. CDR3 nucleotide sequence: TGTGCCAGCAGCCCTACAGGGCTACGGAGCAACGTCCTGACTTTC.

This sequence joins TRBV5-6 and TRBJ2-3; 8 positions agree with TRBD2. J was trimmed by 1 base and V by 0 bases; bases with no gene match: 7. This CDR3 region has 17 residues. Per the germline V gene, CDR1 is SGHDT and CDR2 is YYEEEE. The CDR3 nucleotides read TGTGCCAGCAGCTTGGCCGGGGGACTAGGCGGCACAGATACGCAGTATTTT. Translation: CASSLAGGLGGTDTQYF.